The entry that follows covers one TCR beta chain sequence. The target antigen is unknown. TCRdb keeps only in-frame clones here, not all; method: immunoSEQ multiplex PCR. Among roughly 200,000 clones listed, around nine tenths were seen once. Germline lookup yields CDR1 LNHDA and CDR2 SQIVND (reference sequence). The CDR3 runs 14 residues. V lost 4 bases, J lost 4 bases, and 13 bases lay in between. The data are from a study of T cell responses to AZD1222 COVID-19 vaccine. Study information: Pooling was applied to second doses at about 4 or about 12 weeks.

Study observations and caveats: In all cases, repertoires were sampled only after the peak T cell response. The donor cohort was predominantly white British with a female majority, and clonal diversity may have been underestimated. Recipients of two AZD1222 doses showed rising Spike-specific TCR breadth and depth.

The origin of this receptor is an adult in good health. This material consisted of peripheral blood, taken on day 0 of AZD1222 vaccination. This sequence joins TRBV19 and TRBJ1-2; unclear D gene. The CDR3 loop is CASSTPSTVYGYTF. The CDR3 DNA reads TGTGCCAGTAGTACACCTTCGACCGTCTATGGCTACACCTTC.